This is a list of T cell receptor beta chains from one sample in a study of control samples from healthy donors and cancer patients. The table came from immunoSEQ multiplex PCR; TCRdb's copy has only in-frame clones and leaves some out. Among about 170,000 clones listed, about 90% were seen once. Sequencing was done on a sample of blood. The receptors were gathered from a woman in her 30s in good health. CDR3s include the opening cysteine and the closing phenylalanine or tryptophan. Clone size is shown for a subset of rows, as once, few, many or a class of expanded clone.

cdr3_aa	j_call	clone_size	v_call
CASSPGVSTDTQYF	TRBJ2-3	-	TRBV5-1
CASSRTTNEKLFF	TRBJ1-4	once	TRBV3-1/TRBV3-2
CASSSTTSQQYF	TRBJ2-3	few	TRBV28
CASSGDGRIGRGTQYF	TRBJ2-3	-	TRBV9
CASSRRTGGTDTQYF	TRBJ2-3	-	TRBV5-4
CASSFFGSVSTLGRVKKQPQHF	TRBJ1-5	-	TRBV28
CASKTGAAANEKLFF	TRBJ1-4	-	TRBV19
CATSPGQGASRADEQYF	TRBJ2-7	-	TRBV24-1
CASSQTSTIGRAAYNEQFF	TRBJ2-1	-	TRBV18
CAATPSFELNTEAFF	TRBJ1-1	-	TRBV6-5
CASSVAGGPTGELFF	TRBJ2-2	-	TRBV9
CASSFENSPLHF	TRBJ1-6	-	TRBV12-3/TRBV12-4
CASGLQSTGQNEAFF	TRBJ1-1	-	TRBV12-5
CASTLDRVKAFF	TRBJ1-1	-	TRBV12-3/TRBV12-4
CASSGYNEQFF	TRBJ2-1	-	TRBV27
CASLAEWDRGSGNTIYF	TRBJ1-3	-	TRBV2
CSASWRASYEQYF	TRBJ2-7	-	TRBV20-1
CASRPTSSGANVLTF	TRBJ2-6	-	TRBV19
CASSRARRDYGYTF	TRBJ1-2	-	TRBV7-8
CASSDVGQPFEKLFF	TRBJ1-4	-	TRBV6-1
CASSLNGGNTEAFF	TRBJ1-1	-	TRBV5-1
CASRIGPAGHTEAFF	TRBJ1-1	-	TRBV27
CASSVTGNIQYF	TRBJ2-4	-	TRBV7-8
CASSQGLTTTQYF	TRBJ2-3	-	TRBV3-1/TRBV3-2
CASSSNRDPSTETF	TRBJ1-2	-	TRBV7-9
CASRTSGGSYNEQFF	TRBJ2-1	-	TRBV2
CASSPAGSGNTIYF	TRBJ1-3	once	TRBV3-1/TRBV3-2
CASRDSNSPLHF	TRBJ1-6	-	TRBV19
CASSVETSGYTDTQYF	TRBJ2-3	-	TRBV9
CASSILGMDGYTF	TRBJ1-2	-	TRBV19
CASSESGRGEKLFF	TRBJ1-4	-	TRBV25-1
CASSLVGGLKGNEQFF	TRBJ2-1	-	TRBV11-2
CASSQDLGNRDTQYF	TRBJ2-3	-	TRBV3-1/TRBV3-2
CASSPVFSGNTIYF	TRBJ1-3	-	TRBV6-5
CASSITGLSGNTIYF	TRBJ1-3	-	TRBV7-8
CATHQDGGNTEAFF	TRBJ1-1	-	TRBV6-5
CASSLTGGSNTGELFF	TRBJ2-2	-	TRBV5-6
CASSQEGREGYNEQFF	TRBJ2-1	-	TRBV4-2
CASSPDRGMVYGYTF	TRBJ1-2	-	TRBV9
CATKVLRDNTEAFF	TRBJ1-1	-	TRBV6-5